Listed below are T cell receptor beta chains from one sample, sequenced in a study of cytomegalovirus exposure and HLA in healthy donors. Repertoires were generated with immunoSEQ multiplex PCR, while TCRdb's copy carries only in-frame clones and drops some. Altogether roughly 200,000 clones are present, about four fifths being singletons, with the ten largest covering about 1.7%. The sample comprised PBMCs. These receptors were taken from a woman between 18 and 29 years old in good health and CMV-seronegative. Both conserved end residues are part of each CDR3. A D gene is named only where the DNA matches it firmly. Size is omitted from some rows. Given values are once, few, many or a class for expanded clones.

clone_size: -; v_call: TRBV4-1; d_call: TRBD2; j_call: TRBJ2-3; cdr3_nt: TGCGCCAGCAGCCCTTCTAGCGGGAGAACGACAGATACGCAGTATTTT; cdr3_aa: CASSPSSGRTTDTQYF
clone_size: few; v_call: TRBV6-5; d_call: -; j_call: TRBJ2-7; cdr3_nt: TGTGCCAGCAGTTACGGGACAAGGAAATACGAGCAGTACTTC; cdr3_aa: CASSYGTRKYEQYF
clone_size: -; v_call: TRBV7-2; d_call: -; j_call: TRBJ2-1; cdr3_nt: TGTGCCAGCAGCTTACAGGGCCTCTCCTACAATGAGCAGTTCTTC; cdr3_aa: CASSLQGLSYNEQFF
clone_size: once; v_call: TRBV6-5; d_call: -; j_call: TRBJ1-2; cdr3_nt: TGTGCCAGCAGTTACTCGTCAGGGGCGGGTGGCTACACCTTC; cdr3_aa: CASSYSSGAGGYTF
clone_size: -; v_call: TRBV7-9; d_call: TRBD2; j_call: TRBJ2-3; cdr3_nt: TGTTCCAGCAGCTTAGCTGTGCGACTAGCGGGAGCCGCAGATACGCAGTATTTT; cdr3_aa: CSSSLAVRLAGAADTQYF
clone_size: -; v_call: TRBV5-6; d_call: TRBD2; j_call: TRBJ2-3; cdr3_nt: TGTGCCAGCAGCTCCGGGACTAGCGGGACTATAGATACGCAGTATTTT; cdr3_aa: CASSSGTSGTIDTQYF
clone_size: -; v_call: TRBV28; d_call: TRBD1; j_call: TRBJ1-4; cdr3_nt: TGTGCCAGCAGTTTCGGGGACAGGGCTACGGAAAAACTGTTTTTT; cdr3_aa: CASSFGDRATEKLFF
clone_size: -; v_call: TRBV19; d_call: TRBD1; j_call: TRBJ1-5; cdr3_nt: TGTGCCAGTACCCTGGGACAGGCTTATCAGCCCCAGCATTTT; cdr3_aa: CASTLGQAYQPQHF
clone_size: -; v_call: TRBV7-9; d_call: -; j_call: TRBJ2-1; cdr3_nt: TGTGCCAGCGCCCCGCGGGCTAGCGCCTACAATGAGCAGTTCTTC; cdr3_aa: CASAPRASAYNEQFF
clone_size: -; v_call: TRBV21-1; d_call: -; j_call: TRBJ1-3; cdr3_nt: TGTGCCAGCAGCTCCACAGGGGGCTCTGGAAACACCATATATTTT; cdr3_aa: CASSSTGGSGNTIYF
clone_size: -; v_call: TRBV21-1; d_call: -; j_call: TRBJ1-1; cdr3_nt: TGTGCCAGCAGCAAAAGGGACAGGGGATGGTACACTGAAGCTTTCTTT; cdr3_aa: CASSKRDRGWYTEAFF
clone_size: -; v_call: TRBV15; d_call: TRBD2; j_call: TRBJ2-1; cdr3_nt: TGTGCCACCAGCAGAGATAAGGGACTAGCGGACCATGAGCAGTTCTTC; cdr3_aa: CATSRDKGLADHEQFF
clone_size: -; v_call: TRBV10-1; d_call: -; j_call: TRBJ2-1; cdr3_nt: TGCGCCAGCAGTGGGGTCCCAGGGAACGGGAATGAGCAGTTCTTC; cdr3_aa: CASSGVPGNGNEQFF
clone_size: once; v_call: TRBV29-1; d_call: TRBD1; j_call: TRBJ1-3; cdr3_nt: TGCAGCGTCAGCCCGGGACAGGGCTACACCATATATTTT; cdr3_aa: CSVSPGQGYTIYF
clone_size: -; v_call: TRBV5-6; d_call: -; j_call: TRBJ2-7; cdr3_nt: TGTGCCAGCAGCGGATACCTTGGGGGAGGCTCCTACGAGCAGTACTTC; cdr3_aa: CASSGYLGGGSYEQYF
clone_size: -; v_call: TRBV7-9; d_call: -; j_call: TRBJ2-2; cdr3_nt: TGTTCCAGCAAGCTTGATCTCGCGAGAGGCACCGGGGAGCTGTTTTTT; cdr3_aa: CSSKLDLARGTGELFF
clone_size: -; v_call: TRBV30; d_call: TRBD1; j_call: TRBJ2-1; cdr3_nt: TGTGCCTGGAGAATGACAGGGTCTGGGGATGAGCAGTTCTTC; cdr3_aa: CAWRMTGSGDEQFF
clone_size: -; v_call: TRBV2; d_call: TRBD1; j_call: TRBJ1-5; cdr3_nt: TGTGCCAGCAAGGGTGAGGGGGCCTGGCCCCAGCATTTT; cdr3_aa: CASKGEGAWPQHF
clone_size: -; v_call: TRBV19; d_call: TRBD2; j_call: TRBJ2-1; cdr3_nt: TGTGCCAGCAGGACTAGCGGGAGCGGGGAGCAGTTCTTC; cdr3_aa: CASRTSGSGEQFF
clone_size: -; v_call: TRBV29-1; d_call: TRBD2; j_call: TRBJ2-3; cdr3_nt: TGCAGCGTTGCGGGGACTACCAGCACAGATACGCAGTATTTT; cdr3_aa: CSVAGTTSTDTQYF
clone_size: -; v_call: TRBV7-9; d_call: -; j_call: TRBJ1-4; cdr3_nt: TGTTCCAGCAGCTCGTCGGACCGGGAACGGGGGGAAAAACTGTTTTTT; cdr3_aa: CSSSSSDRERGEKLFF
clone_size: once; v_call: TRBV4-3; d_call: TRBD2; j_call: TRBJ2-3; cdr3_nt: TGCGCCAGCAGCCAATGGACCAGCGGGAGTAGCACAGATACGCAGTATTTT; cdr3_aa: CASSQWTSGSSTDTQYF
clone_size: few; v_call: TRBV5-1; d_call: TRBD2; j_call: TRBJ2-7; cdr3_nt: TGCGCCAGCAGCTCCCAGCGGGAGCCTTCCGAGCAGTACTTC; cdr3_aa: CASSSQREPSEQYF
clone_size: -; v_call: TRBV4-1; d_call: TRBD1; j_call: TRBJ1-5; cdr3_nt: TGCGCCAGCAGCCAGGCACAGGGGGCGGGTCAGCCCCAGCATTTT; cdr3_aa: CASSQAQGAGQPQHF
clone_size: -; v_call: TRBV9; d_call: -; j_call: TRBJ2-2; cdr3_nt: TGTGCCAGCAGCGTGCTTCGTGAGGCCGGGGAGCTGTTTTTT; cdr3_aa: CASSVLREAGELFF
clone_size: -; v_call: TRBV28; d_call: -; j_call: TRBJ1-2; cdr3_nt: TGTGCCAGCAGTAAAGTAGATAACTATGGCTACACCTTC; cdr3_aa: CASSKVDNYGYTF
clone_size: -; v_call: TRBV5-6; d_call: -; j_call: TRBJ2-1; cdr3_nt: TGTGCCAGCAGCGGTACAGGGAAACATGAGCAGTTCTTC; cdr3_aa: CASSGTGKHEQFF
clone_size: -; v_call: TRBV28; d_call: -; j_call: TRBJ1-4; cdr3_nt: TGTGCCAGCAGTTTGGATTCGGGGTTTGGAGAAAAACTGTTTTTT; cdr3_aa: CASSLDSGFGEKLFF
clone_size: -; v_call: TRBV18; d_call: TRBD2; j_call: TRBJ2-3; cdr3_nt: TGTGCCAGCTCACCGGGACTAGCGGGAGGCGTTCGGGCAGATACGCAGTATTTT; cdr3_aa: CASSPGLAGGVRADTQYF
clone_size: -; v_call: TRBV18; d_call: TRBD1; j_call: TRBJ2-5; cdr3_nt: TGTGCCAGCTCACCTGGGACAGATCAAGAGACCCAGTACTTC; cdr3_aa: CASSPGTDQETQYF
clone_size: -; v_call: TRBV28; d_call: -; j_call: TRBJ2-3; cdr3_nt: TGTGCCAGCAGTTTCCGGGAGCTGGGGGATACGCAGTATTTT; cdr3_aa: CASSFRELGDTQYF
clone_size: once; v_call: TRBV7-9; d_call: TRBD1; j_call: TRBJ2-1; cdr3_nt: TGTGCCAGCAGCCCTGACAGGGTCACGTTCTTC; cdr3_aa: CASSPDRVTFF
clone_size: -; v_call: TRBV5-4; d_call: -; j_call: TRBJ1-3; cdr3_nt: TGTGCCAGCAGCTTGGAGCAGCGGCGAGACACCATATATTTT; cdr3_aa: CASSLEQRRDTIYF
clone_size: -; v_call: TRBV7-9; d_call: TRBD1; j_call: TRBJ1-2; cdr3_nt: TGTGCCAGCAGGACACAGGGGGCGTTCGGAGGCTACACCTTC; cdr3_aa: CASRTQGAFGGYTF
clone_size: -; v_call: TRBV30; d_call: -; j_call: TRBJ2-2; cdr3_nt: TGTGCCTGGAGCAGGGGTTCCGGGGAGCTGTTTTTT; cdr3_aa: CAWSRGSGELFF
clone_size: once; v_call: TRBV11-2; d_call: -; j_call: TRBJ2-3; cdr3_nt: TGTGCCAGCAGCGCCCGACAGGGCACAGATACGCAGTATTTT; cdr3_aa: CASSARQGTDTQYF
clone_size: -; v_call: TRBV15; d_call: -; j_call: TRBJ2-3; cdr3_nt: TGTGCCACCAGCAGAGATCGGGAATTCGCGCAGTATTTT; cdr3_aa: CATSRDREFAQYF
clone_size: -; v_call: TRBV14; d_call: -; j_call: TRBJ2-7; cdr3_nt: TGTGCCAGCGCCACCGACAGGCAGTCCTACGAGCAGTACTTC; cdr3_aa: CASATDRQSYEQYF
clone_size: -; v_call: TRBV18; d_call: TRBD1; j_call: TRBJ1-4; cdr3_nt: TGTGCCAGCTCACCAGGACAGGGAGATAATGAAAAACTGTTTTTT; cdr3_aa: CASSPGQGDNEKLFF
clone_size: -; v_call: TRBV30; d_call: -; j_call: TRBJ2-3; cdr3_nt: TGTGCCTGGAGAGGGGCAGATACGCAGTATTTT; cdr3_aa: CAWRGADTQYF
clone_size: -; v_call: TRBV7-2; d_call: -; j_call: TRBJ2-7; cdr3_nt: TGTGCCAGCAGCCCCCTAGCAGCCTACGAGCAGTACTTC; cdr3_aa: CASSPLAAYEQYF
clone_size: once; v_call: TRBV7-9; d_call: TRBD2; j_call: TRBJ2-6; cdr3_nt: TGTGCCAGCAGCTTAGGGGCGGGAGCCCACTCTGGGGCCAACGTCCTGACTTTC; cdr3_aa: CASSLGAGAHSGANVLTF
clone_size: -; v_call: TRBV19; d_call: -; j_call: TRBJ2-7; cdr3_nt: TGTGCCAGTAGTTTGATCCCGGGAGAAAACTACGAGCAGTACTTC; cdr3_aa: CASSLIPGENYEQYF
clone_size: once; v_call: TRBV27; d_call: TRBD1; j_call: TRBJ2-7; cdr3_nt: TGTGCCAGCAGTTTAAAGGGACAGGAGCCCTACGAGCAGTACTTC; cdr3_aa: CASSLKGQEPYEQYF
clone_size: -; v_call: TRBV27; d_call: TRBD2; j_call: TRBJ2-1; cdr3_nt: TGTGCCAGCAGTTTGTGGACTAGCGGTAATGAGCAGTTCTTC; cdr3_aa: CASSLWTSGNEQFF
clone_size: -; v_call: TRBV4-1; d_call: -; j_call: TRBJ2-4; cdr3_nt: TGCGCCAGCAGCCAAGCGGACAGCAAAAACATTCAGTACTTC; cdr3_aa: CASSQADSKNIQYF
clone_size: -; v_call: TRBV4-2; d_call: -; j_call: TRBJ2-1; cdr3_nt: TGTGCCAGCAGCCAAGGCCAGAGGGGGAGCTATGAGCAGTTCTTC; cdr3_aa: CASSQGQRGSYEQFF
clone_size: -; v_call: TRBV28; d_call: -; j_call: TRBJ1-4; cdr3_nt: TGTGCCAGCAGTTCGTATCAAACAGGTTCTTGGGGTGAAAAACTGTTTTTT; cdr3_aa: CASSSYQTGSWGEKLFF
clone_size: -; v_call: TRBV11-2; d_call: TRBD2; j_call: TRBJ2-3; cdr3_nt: TGTGCCAGCAGCTTAGGGGGACTAGCTGGAGATACGCAGTATTTT; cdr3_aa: CASSLGGLAGDTQYF